This T cell receptor (beta chain) derives from a study of shared clonotypes between healthy human individuals. Study-level points and caveats: Investigators collected only blood, and repertoires in tissues likely differ.

Looked up from germline, CDR1 is SGHRS and CDR2 is YFSETQ. V was pared by 4 bases and J by 3 bases, with 15 bases between. This CDR3 comprises 15 residues. This clone was counted a single time. Its specificity is not known. The assay was immunoSEQ multiplex PCR, and TCRdb's table has in-frame clones only and misses some. The repertoire holds about 2.4 million clones, roughly 93% seen once, with about 0.34% in the top ten. V and J are TRBV5-1 and TRBJ2-3; D call uncertain. Sequencing was carried out using naive CD4+ T cells from PBMCs. Subset specified: CD45RA+ positively selected. The clonotype originates from a man in his late teens or twenties in good health. Some clones in this sample may be carry-over from other donors' samples. CDR3 bases: TGCGCCAGCAGCCCCGGGCGCGTGCTGACAGATACGCAGTATTTT. As protein: CASSPGRVLTDTQYF.